The 24 T cell receptor beta chains in this list originate from one sample, sequenced in a study of neurological immune-mediated disorders. Each CDR3 protein is one row after TCRdb ran MiXCR on the 5' RACE reads. The profile shows about 77,000 distinct CDR3 sequences, approximately 9.4% of them singletons. Sequencing used PBMCs. The source of these receptors is a man aged 50 to 60 in good health.

This clonotype was seen at least ten times. The V call is TRBV12-3 or TRBV12-4, the J call TRBJ1-6, with no clear D. The CDR3 loop spans 14 amino acids. V was clipped by 6 bases and J by 7 bases, with 13 bases between them. The CDR3 DNA reads TGTGCCAGCAGCGTGGGCTATGGGAATTCACCCCTCCACTTT. Encoded protein: CASSVGYGNSPLHF.

This clonotype has ten or more counts. The chain employs TRBV12-3 or TRBV12-4 and TRBJ1-5; D gene uncertain. V was pared by 3 bases and J by 7 bases, with 7 bases between. This CDR3 region has 12 residues. Written as DNA, the CDR3 is TGTGCCAGCAGTTTCGCGCGCCAGCCCCAGCATTTT. It yields the protein CASSFARQPQHF.

This clonotype was recorded a few times. The chain carries TRBV6-1 and TRBJ1-6; D not certain. The germline CDR1 and CDR2 sequences are MNHNS and SASEGT. Trimming pared 2 bases from V and 11 bases from J, leaving 7 bases between. This CDR3 is 12 amino acids long. CDR3 protein: CASSEYGTPLHF. For the CDR3, the DNA is TGTGCCAGCAGTGAATACGGGACACCCCTCCACTTT.

This clonotype occurred many times. Written as DNA, the CDR3 is TGTGCCAGCAGCGTAGGGACTAGCGGGAGAGGGGCCAGGGAGCAGTACTTC. Translation gives CASSVGTSGRGAREQYF. This chain links TRBV7-8 with TRBJ2-7, with TRBD2 matching 14 bases. Germline loops: CDR1 SGHVS, CDR2 FQNEAQ. Losses at the gene ends were 5 bases for V and 7 bases for J; bases not matched to a gene: 13. The CDR3 runs 17 residues.

The J gene is TRBJ2-3, the V gene TRBV19; 13 bases are shared with TRBD2. Germline assignment: CDR1 LNHDA and CDR2 SQIVND (reference sequence). The V and J ends lost 6 bases and 0 bases, in that order; junction bases with no gene match: 9. This CDR3 spans 18 amino acids. CDR3 in amino acids: CASSSGTSGTKSTDTQYF. The CDR3 nucleotides read TGTGCCAGTAGCAGTGGGACTAGCGGGACGAAAAGCACAGATACGCAGTATTTT.

This clonotype came up many times. The J gene is TRBJ2-7, the V gene TRBV28; 15 bases align to TRBD2. Germline V gene lookup returns CDR1 MDHEN and CDR2 SYDVKM. The CDR3 has 19 amino acids. V trimming: 4 bases; J trimming: 0 bases; junction bases outside the gene matches: 10. Here the CDR3 reads CASSSPGLAGGRSSYEQYF. As DNA, the CDR3 is TGTGCCAGCAGTTCTCCCGGACTAGCGGGGGGGAGGAGCTCCTACGAGCAGTACTTC.

This clonotype has a count of ten or more. The V gene is TRBV29-1, the J gene TRBJ2-2; 9 bases match TRBD1. This CDR3 has 17 amino acids. CDR1 SQVTM and CDR2 ANQGSEA come from the germline V gene. V lost 3 bases to trimming and J lost 5 bases; unmatched junction nucleotides: 13. The CDR3 DNA sequence: TGCAGCGTTGAGCCCTTAGGGGGACAGGGAGAAACCGGGGAGCTGTTTTTT. It is translated as CSVEPLGGQGETGELFF.

This clonotype was counted at least ten times. The genes are TRBV12-3 or TRBV12-4 and TRBJ1-5; a weak D match, TRBD1 (5 bases). The CDR3 has 13 residues. Trimming removed 6 bases at V and 2 bases at J, with 8 bases between. Written as DNA, the CDR3 is TGTGCCAGCAGCCGGGACCGCAATCAGCCCCAGCATTTT. This translates into CASSRDRNQPQHF.

This clonotype was seen ten or more times. This chain links TRBV20-1 with TRBJ2-2, with TRBD1 matching 7 bases. Trimming removed 0 bases from V and 1 base from J; junction bases left unmatched: 5. The CDR3 extends over 16 amino acids. The V gene's germline CDR1 is DFQATT and CDR2 SNEGSKA (reference sequence). The CDR3 coding sequence is TGCAGTGCTAGAGACCCAGGGGGAGAGAACACCGGGGAGCTGTTTTTT. Translating gives CSARDPGGENTGELFF.

The V and J genes are TRBV3-1 and TRBJ1-1; D gene ambiguous. Germline CDR1 is LGHDT and CDR2 is YNNKEL (reference sequence). With 7 bases removed from V and 6 bases from J, the gap between germline ends came to 18 bases. The CDR3 runs to 14 residues. The DNA of the CDR3 is TGTGCCAGCACCAACGCGGGCGAGCCAGCTGAAGCTTTCTTT. Residues: CASTNAGEPAEAFF.

This clonotype was picked up many times. The rearrangement uses TRBV12-3 or TRBV12-4 and TRBJ2-5; 16 bases are a match to TRBD2. The junction had 11 bases not matched to a gene; V was cut back by 5 bases and J by 5 bases. This CDR3 spans 18 amino acids. This CDR3 reads CASSPTGTSGRAGETQYF. The DNA for the CDR3 is TGTGCCAGCAGTCCTACCGGGACTAGCGGGAGGGCCGGCGAGACCCAGTACTTC.

The chain is built from TRBV11-1 and TRBJ2-5; TRBD1 agrees at 9 bases. The CDR3 totals 16 residues. The V gene end was trimmed by 7 bases and the J gene end by 6 bases; junction bases not matched to a gene: 15. Per germline, CDR1 SGHAT and CDR2 FQDESV (reference sequence). CDR3 amino acids: CASTPHPDRGSKTQYF. For the CDR3, the DNA is TGTGCCAGCACACCTCACCCGGACAGGGGTTCGAAGACCCAGTACTTC.

This clonotype was seen ten or more times. V and J are TRBV7-9 and TRBJ1-4; 10 nucleotides agree with TRBD1. The V gene's germline CDR1 is SEHNR and CDR2 FQNEAQ (reference sequence). Losses at the gene ends were 5 bases for V and 8 bases for J; bases not matched to a gene: 5. The CDR3 contains 14 residues. CDR3 nucleotides: TGTGCCAGCAGCGCTGGACAGGGGGAGGAAAAACTGTTTTTT. Translated, it gives CASSAGQGEEKLFF.

This clonotype came up many times. The chain combines TRBV4-1 with TRBJ2-5, with D possibly matching TRBD1 (5 bases). The germline CDR1 and CDR2 sequences are MGHRA and YSYEKL. Trimming shortened V by 4 bases and J by 2 bases, and 14 bases separated the two germline ends. CDR3 length equals 15 residues. The CDR3 region has the DNA TGCGCCAGCAGCCGCACAGGAGCCCCACAAGAGACCCAGTACTTC. As protein: CASSRTGAPQETQYF.

The V and J genes are TRBV24-1 and TRBJ2-1; 9 bases match TRBD1. The CDR3 totals 17 residues. V dropped 6 bases and J dropped 15; count of bases not matched to a gene: 23. In germline, CDR1 is KGHDR, CDR2 SFDVKD. CDR3 DNA: TGTGCCACCAGTCCAACCCGGGACAGGGTATTCTACAATGATCGGTTCTTC. It codes for CATSPTRDRVFYNDRFF.

There are many counts of this clonotype. The rearrangement links TRBV5-1 to TRBJ2-3; TRBD1 aligns across 9 bases. Germline V CDR1 and CDR2: SGHRS, YFSETQ. V lost 2 bases to trimming and J lost 4 bases; unmatched junction nucleotides: 5. This CDR3 contains 15 residues. This chain's CDR3 is CASSFGDRVSDTQYF. Written as DNA, the CDR3 is TGCGCCAGCAGCTTCGGGGACAGGGTATCAGATACGCAGTATTTT.

This clonotype has ten or more counts. One end of the junction fails to match germline, which may point to a read error. The chain is built from TRBV12-3 or TRBV12-4 and TRBJ1-1; 9 bases map to TRBD1. This CDR3 is built from 12 residues. In DNA form, the CDR3 reads TGTGCCAGCAGTCTCCGGGACAGGGCTTTTGTCTTT. It codes for CASSLRDRAFVF.

This clonotype was found many times. The chain is built from TRBV7-3 and TRBJ2-3; 7 positions match TRBD2. This CDR3 region has 14 residues. V lost 6 bases and J lost 0; bases outside the gene matches: 3. Germline-derived CDR1 and CDR2 are SGHTA and FQGTGA. CDR3 nucleotides: TGTGCCAGCAGTCCAGCGGGGAGCACAGATACGCAGTATTTT. Translation: CASSPAGSTDTQYF.

This clonotype was recorded many times. This rearrangement joins TRBV18 to TRBJ2-6, with 7 nucleotides matching TRBD1. This CDR3 comprises 15 residues. Germline loops: CDR1 KGHSH, CDR2 LQKENI. After removal of 7 bases from V and 2 bases from J, the junction contained 5 bases not matched to a gene. For the CDR3, the DNA is TGTGCCAGCTTACAAACAGGGGCTGGGGCCAACGTCCTGACTTTC. Its protein is CASLQTGAGANVLTF.

This clonotype was picked up many times. The rearrangement uses TRBV10-3 and TRBJ2-5; 8 bases are a match to TRBD2. With V trimmed by 3 bases and J by 5 bases, 11 bases remained unmatched. Germline CDR1 and CDR2: ENHRY and SYGVKD. The CDR3 covers 16 residues. The CDR3 region has the DNA TGTGCCATCAGTGACTCCGGGGGGGGGCGCGCGGAGACCCAGTACTTC. It yields the protein CAISDSGGGRAETQYF.

The rearrangement uses TRBV6-1 and TRBJ1-5; no clear D. CDR3 length: 16 residues. Trimming removed 3 bases at V and 5 bases at J, with 17 bases between. Germline CDR1 MNHNS, CDR2 SASEGT. The CDR3 sequence: CASSEGDRLRHQPQHF. The CDR3 bases are TGTGCCAGCAGTGAGGGAGACCGGTTACGCCATCAGCCCCAGCATTTT.

This clonotype was counted ten times or more. This rearrangement joins TRBV24-1 to TRBJ2-2; the D is unclear. The germline V and J ends were trimmed by 3 bases and 5 bases, with 6 bases remaining between them. Germline loops: CDR1 KGHDR, CDR2 SFDVKD. The CDR3 loop spans 13 amino acids. CDR3 coding DNA: TGTGCCACCAGTGATCGGGTAACCGGGGAGCTGTTTTTT. This sequence encodes CATSDRVTGELFF.

This clonotype has at least ten counts. The chain employs TRBV20-1 and TRBJ2-5; 9 bases match TRBD1. Trimming removed 3 bases from V and 5 bases from J; junction bases left unmatched: 4. The V gene's germline CDR1 is DFQATT and CDR2 SNEGSKA (reference sequence). The CDR3 runs 13 residues. DNA for the CDR3: TGCAGTGCTAGGGACAGGGGTTCGGAGACCCAGTACTTC. This sequence encodes CSARDRGSETQYF.

This clonotype appeared many times. The chain carries TRBV5-1 and TRBJ2-1, with a weak D call TRBD2 (7 bases). V gave up 8 bases and J gave up 6 bases, with 21 bases separating them. This CDR3 has 15 residues. Germline V gives CDR1 SGHRS, CDR2 YFSETQ. In nucleotides, the CDR3 is TGCGCCAGTGGGGGGCTAGCGGAGCCCCCCAATGAGCAGTTCTTC. This encodes CASGGLAEPPNEQFF.